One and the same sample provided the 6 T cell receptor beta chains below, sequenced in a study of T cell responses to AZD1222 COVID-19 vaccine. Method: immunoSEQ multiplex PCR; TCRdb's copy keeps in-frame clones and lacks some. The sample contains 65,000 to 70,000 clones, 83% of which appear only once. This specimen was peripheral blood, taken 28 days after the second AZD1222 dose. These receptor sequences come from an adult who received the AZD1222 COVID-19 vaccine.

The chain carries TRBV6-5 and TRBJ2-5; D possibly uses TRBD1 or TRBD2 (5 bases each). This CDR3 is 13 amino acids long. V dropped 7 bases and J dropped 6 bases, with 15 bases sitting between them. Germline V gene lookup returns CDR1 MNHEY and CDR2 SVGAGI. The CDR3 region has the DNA TGTGCCAGCACCACGGGACGGGGAAAGACCCAGTACTTC. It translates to CASTTGRGKTQYF.

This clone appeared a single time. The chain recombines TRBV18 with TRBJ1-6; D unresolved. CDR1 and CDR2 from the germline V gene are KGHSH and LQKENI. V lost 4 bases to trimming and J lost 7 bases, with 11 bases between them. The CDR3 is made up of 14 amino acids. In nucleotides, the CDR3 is TGTGCCAGCTCACGTCAGTCGGGGAATTCACCCCTCCACTTT. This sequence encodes CASSRQSGNSPLHF.

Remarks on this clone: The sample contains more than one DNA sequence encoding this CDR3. CDR3 coding DNA: TGCGCCAGCAGCCAAGGACGTGTGAACACTGAAGCTTTCTTT. Translated, it gives CASSQGRVNTEAFF. The chain combines TRBV4-3 with TRBJ1-1; D is undetermined. V lost 1 base and J 0 bases, leaving 6 bases between the germline ends. Germline CDR1 reads LGHNA; CDR2 reads YSLEER. The CDR3 sequence is 14 residues long.

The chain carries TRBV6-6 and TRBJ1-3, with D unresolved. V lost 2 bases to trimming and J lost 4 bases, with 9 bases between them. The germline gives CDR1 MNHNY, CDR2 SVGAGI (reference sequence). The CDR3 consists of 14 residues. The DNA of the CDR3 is TGTGCCAGCAGTTACGAGGGATCGGGAAACACCATATATTTT. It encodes CASSYEGSGNTIYF.

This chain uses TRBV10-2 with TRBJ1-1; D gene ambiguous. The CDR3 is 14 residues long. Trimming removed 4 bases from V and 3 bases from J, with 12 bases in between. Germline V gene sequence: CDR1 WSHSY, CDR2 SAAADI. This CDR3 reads CASSVHSGDTEAFF. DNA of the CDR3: TGCGCCAGCAGTGTGCACAGTGGGGACACTGAAGCTTTCTTT.

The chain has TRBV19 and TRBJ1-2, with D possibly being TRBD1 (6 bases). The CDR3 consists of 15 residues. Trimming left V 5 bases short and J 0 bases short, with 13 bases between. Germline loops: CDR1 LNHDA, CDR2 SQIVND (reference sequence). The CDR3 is CASSPQGEANYGYTF. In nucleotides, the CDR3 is TGTGCCAGTAGTCCACAGGGAGAGGCTAACTATGGCTACACCTTC.